A selection of T cell receptor beta chains follows, all from one sample in a study of T cells after yellow fever vaccination. TCRdb re-called the 5' RACE reads with MiXCR, one entry per CDR3 protein. The sample yields roughly 500,000 distinct CDR3 sequences, roughly 19% seen once. The sample consisted of PBMCs, taken 15 days after the yellow fever booster vaccination. All receptors come from a man aged 30 to 39 who received the YFV17D yellow fever vaccine. The CDR3 runs from the conserved cysteine through the conserved F or W. Each record gives: CDR3 length, clone size, D gene, J gene, V gene, CDR3 protein, CDR3 DNA. The D gene is left open where the match is weak. The size of a clone is reported for some rows only, either as once, few or many, or as a class for expanded clones.

15 | few | . | TRBJ2-1 | TRBV29-1 | CSVSPRLALYNEQFF | TGCAGCGTTTCCCCCCGACTTGCGCTATACAATGAGCAGTTCTTC
14 | . | . | TRBJ2-3 | TRBV7-6 | CASSFAISTDTQYF | TGTGCCAGCAGCTTTGCGATTAGCACAGATACGCAGTATTTT
13 | many | TRBD2 | TRBJ2-1 | TRBV18 | CASSHVSGNEQFF | TGTGCCAGCTCACACGTTAGCGGGAATGAGCAGTTCTTC
17 | . | . | TRBJ2-2 | TRBV19 | CASSKQDLAPNTGELFF | TGTGCCAGTAGTAAGCAGGATCTAGCCCCGAACACCGGGGAGCTGTTTTTT
12 | many | . | TRBJ2-5 | TRBV30 | CAWMLYQETQYF | TGTGCCTGGATGCTGTACCAAGAGACCCAGTACTTC
14 | . | TRBD2 | TRBJ2-7 | TRBV12-3/TRBV12-4 | CASSFSTSGGEQYF | TGTGCCAGCAGTTTTTCCACTAGCGGGGGAGAGCAGTACTTC
15 | few | . | TRBJ1-2 | TRBV12-3/TRBV12-4 | CASSPHVPLEGGYTF | TGTGCCAGCAGTCCCCATGTCCCGCTTGAGGGTGGCTACACCTTC
14 | . | . | TRBJ2-7 | TRBV10-3 | CAIEAGPNSYEQYF | TGTGCCATCGAGGCGGGACCCAACTCCTACGAGCAGTACTTC
14 | . | . | TRBJ2-1 | TRBV20-1 | CSARDSQLAPVPLF | TGCAGTGCTAGAGATTCCCAACTAGCCCCCGTCCCGCTCTTC
18 | . | . | TRBJ2-6 | TRBV9 | CASSYRGTAVSGANVLTF | TGTGCCAGCAGCTATCGGGGGACAGCCGTCTCTGGGGCCAACGTCCTGACTTTC
13 | few | . | TRBJ2-1 | TRBV14 | CASSQGGGWGQFF | TGTGCCAGCAGCCAAGGCGGGGGCTGGGGGCAGTTCTTC
16 | few | . | TRBJ2-1 | TRBV13 | CASSILLASLGNEQFF | TGTGCCAGCAGCATACTTCTAGCGTCCCTCGGCAATGAGCAGTTCTTC
12 | few | . | TRBJ2-7 | TRBV18 | CASSNTGYEQYF | TGTGCCAGCTCAAACACAGGGTACGAGCAGTACTTC
16 | many | TRBD2 | TRBJ2-2 | TRBV7-2 | CASSRTSGANTGELFF | TGTGCCAGCAGCCGTACTAGCGGGGCGAACACCGGGGAGCTGTTTTTT
14 | few | . | TRBJ2-3 | TRBV6-4 | CASSVEAGTDTQYF | TGTGCCAGCTCGGTAGAGGCGGGCACAGATACGCAGTATTTT
14 | few | . | TRBJ1-1 | TRBV25-1 | CASRMEGPYAEAFF | TGTGCCAGCAGGATGGAGGGCCCATACGCTGAAGCTTTCTTT
15 | . | . | TRBJ2-3 | TRBV6-1 | CASSSSRISTDTQYF | TGTGCCAGCAGCAGTTCCCGCATCTCCACAGATACGCAGTATTTT
13 | . | . | TRBJ2-3 | TRBV20-1 | CSARGPTTDTQYF | TGCAGTGCTAGGGGACCAACCACAGATACGCAGTATTTT
13 | once | . | TRBJ2-1 | TRBV27 | CASSLVADNEQFF | TGTGCCAGCAGTTTAGTAGCGGACAATGAGCAGTTCTTC
18 | . | . | TRBJ2-1 | TRBV28 | CASSTLRAGSGPYNEQFF | TGTGCCAGCAGTACCCTACGGGCGGGGAGCGGGCCCTACAATGAGCAGTTCTTC
15 | . | TRBD2 | TRBJ2-2 | TRBV19 | CASTGLAGNTGELFF | TGTGCCAGTACCGGACTAGCAGGGAACACCGGGGAGCTGTTTTTT
14 | . | TRBD1 | TRBJ2-7 | TRBV5-1 | CASSPGQVSHEQYF | TGCGCCAGCAGCCCGGGACAGGTCTCCCACGAGCAGTACTTC